The clone carrying this T cell receptor beta chain was recorded once. The protocol was immunoSEQ multiplex PCR, while the TCRdb copy is restricted to in-frame clones and leaves out a portion. The data show fewer than 200,000 clones, with about 86% seen just once and under 13% held by the top ten. The entry originates in a study of blood T cell repertoires in COVID-19. Overall study context: The origin of the acute and convalescent COVID-19 samples was the United States, Italy and Spain. Sample material is recorded as cDNA or gDNA derived from T cells, B-cell-depleted T cells, or PBMCs.

Sequencing was done on a sample of peripheral blood. This TCR was sampled from a man aged 65 to 79 with active or convalescent COVID-19.

Written as DNA, the CDR3 is TGTGCCAGCAGCTTAGGATGGAGATCCTACGAGCAGTACTTC. It specifies CASSLGWRSYEQYF. The J gene is TRBJ2-7, the V gene TRBV5-5, with D uncertain. The germline V and J ends were trimmed by 2 bases and 1 base, with 10 bases remaining between them. Germline V gene data show CDR1 as SGHKS and CDR2 as YYEKEE (reference sequence). This CDR3 contains 14 residues.